This entry is about one TCR beta chain. The data derive from a study of blood T cell repertoires in COVID-19. Looking at the study overall: Italy, Spain and the United States were the sources of the convalescent and acute COVID-19 samples. Sources were T cells, B-cell-depleted T cells, or PBMCs; the material itself was cDNA or gDNA.

Looked up from germline, CDR1 is MDHEN and CDR2 is SYDVKM. The V gene lost 5 bases and the J gene lost 2 bases, with 17 bases spanning the gap. This CDR3 has 16 amino acids. Clones were sequenced by immunoSEQ multiplex PCR, and TCRdb holds only the in-frame ones, with some missing. The sample holds hundreds of thousands of clones, around 89% seen once. The chain uses TRBV28 and TRBJ2-3; a possible D gene is TRBD2 (5 bases). Source material: peripheral blood. This TCR was sampled from a woman in her twenties or thirties with acute or convalescent COVID-19. The CDR3 here is CASSRGGPRATDTQYF. The CDR3 DNA is TGTGCCAGCAGTCGAGGAGGACCCCGAGCCACAGATACGCAGTATTTT.